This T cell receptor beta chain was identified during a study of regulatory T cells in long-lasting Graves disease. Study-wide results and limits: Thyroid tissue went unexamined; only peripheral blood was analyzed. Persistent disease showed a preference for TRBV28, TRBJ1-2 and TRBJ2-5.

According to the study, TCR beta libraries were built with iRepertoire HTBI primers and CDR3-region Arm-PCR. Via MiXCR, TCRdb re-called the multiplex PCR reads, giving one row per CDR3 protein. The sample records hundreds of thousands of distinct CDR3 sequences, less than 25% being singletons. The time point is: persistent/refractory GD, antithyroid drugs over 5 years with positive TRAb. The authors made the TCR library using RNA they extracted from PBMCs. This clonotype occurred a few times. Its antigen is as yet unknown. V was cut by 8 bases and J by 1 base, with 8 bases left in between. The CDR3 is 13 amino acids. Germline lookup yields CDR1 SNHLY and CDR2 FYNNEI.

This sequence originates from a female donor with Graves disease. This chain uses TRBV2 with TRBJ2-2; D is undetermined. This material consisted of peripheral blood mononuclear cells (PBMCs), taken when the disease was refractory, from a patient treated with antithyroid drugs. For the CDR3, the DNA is TGTGCCAGCTCGGCGGAGAACACCGGGGAGCTGTTTTTT. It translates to CASSAENTGELFF.